This T cell receptor beta chain is from a study of T cells in Graves' hyperthyroidism and ophthalmopathy. From RNA transcripts, TCR beta CDR3 regions were amplified. An initial round of RT-PCR targeting the TCR CDR3 relied on the HTBI primer set. Via MiXCR, TCRdb re-called the multiplex PCR reads, giving one row per CDR3 protein. The table includes roughly 740,000 distinct CDR3 sequences, 15% to 20% detected once. This clonotype was recorded a few times. This CDR3 comprises 15 residues. Trimming took 6 bases from V and 9 from J; bases not matched to a gene: 8. The rearrangement links TRBV12-3 or TRBV12-4 to TRBJ2-1, with 13 bases aligning to TRBD2. Sequencing input: blood. The TCR was taken from a man aged 18-30 years with Graves' hyperthyroidism. The CDR3 reads CASRQGLAGEVEQFF. The DNA of the CDR3 is TGTGCCAGCAGACAAGGACTAGCGGGAGAGGTTGAGCAGTTCTTC.